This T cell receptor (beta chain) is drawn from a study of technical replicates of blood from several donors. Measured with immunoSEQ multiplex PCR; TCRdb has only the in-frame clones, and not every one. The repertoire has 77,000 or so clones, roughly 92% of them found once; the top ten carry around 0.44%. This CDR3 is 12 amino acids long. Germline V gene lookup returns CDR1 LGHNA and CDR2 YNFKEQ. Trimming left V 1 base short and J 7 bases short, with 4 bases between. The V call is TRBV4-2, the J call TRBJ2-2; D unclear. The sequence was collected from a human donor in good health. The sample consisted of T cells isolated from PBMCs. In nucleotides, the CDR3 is TGTGCCAGCAGCCAAGTTATCGGGGAGCTGTTTTTT. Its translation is CASSQVIGELFF.